This T cell receptor beta chain stems from a study of technical replicates of blood from a few donors. V was clipped by 0 bases and J by 1 base, with 12 bases between them. The CDR3 sequence is 15 residues long. Germline CDR1 reads GTSNPN; CDR2 reads SVGIG (reference sequence). Generated by immunoSEQ multiplex PCR, the TCRdb table keeps only in-frame clones and is missing some. The sample has under 70,000 clones; roughly 90% are singletons. The V and J genes are TRBV30 and TRBJ2-5, with D perhaps TRBD2 (5 bases). Sequencing was performed on PBMCs. The clonotype originates from a human donor in good health. Some clones in this sample may be carry-over from other donors' samples. CDR3 DNA: TGTGCCTGGAGTGTAGGGTTAGGGAGCCAAGAGACCCAGTACTTC. It translates to CAWSVGLGSQETQYF.